In this sample, the clone carrying this T cell receptor beta chain turned up once. The source of the sample is a study of control samples from healthy donors and cancer patients. This CDR3 is 14 amino acids long. Trimming removed 4 bases from V and 4 bases from J, with 14 bases in between. Germline V gene lookup returns CDR1 SGHRS and CDR2 YFSETQ. TCRdb's table, derived via immunoSEQ multiplex PCR, lists solely in-frame clones and lacks some. The repertoire has about 130,000 clones, around 93% of them found once; the top ten carry around 2.1%. The sequenced sample was blood. The genes are TRBV5-1 and TRBJ2-5; the D gene is possibly TRBD2 (5 bases). This receptor was obtained from a woman in her fifties or sixties in good health. CDR3 amino acids: CASSPMDFRETQYF. For the CDR3, the DNA is TGCGCCAGCAGCCCAATGGACTTTCGAGAGACCCAGTACTTC.